The 11 T cell receptor beta chains listed next were all sequenced from one sample in a study of shared clonotypes between healthy human individuals. Measured with immunoSEQ multiplex PCR; TCRdb has only the in-frame clones, and not every one. The table records millions of clones, around 94% of them present only once. Sequencing was carried out using naive CD4+ T cells sorted from blood. Noted subset: CD45RA+ positively selected. These receptor sequences come from a man between 18 and 35 years old in good health.

The chain carries TRBV18 and TRBJ2-7; D might be TRBD2 (5 bases). Germline-derived CDR1 and CDR2 are KGHSH and LQKENI. This CDR3 has 13 residues. Trimming pared 0 bases from V and 6 bases from J, leaving 9 bases between. The CDR3 DNA is TGTGCCAGCTCACCACCGCTAGCATCCGAGCAGTACTTC. Encoded protein: CASSPPLASEQYF.

The count of this clone is one. J is TRBJ2-6 and V is TRBV7-2; 7 nucleotides align to TRBD2. Germline V gene sequence: CDR1 SGHTA, CDR2 FQGNSA. The CDR3 has 16 amino acids. V shed 6 bases and J 4 bases; nucleotides not matched to a gene: 9. CDR3 in DNA: TGTGCCAGCAGATCAAGGACTAGTTACGGGGCCAACGTCCTGACTTTC. Protein: CASRSRTSYGANVLTF.

The CDR3 reads CASRTPSTDTQYF. The CDR3 DNA is TGTGCCAGCCGCACTCCTAGCACAGATACGCAGTATTTT. V is TRBV7-2 and J is TRBJ2-3; D not resolved. Per the germline V gene, CDR1 is SGHTA and CDR2 is FQGNSA. The CDR3 sequence is 13 residues long. Trimming took 8 bases from V and 0 from J, leaving 9 bases between them.

Details on this clone: The same CDR3 arises from other DNA sequences in this sample as well. The chain recombines TRBV27 with TRBJ1-6; D is unresolved. This CDR3 region has 15 residues. Trimming cost V 2 bases and J 0 bases, with 5 bases left between them. Germline CDR1 reads MNHEY; CDR2 reads SMNVEV (reference sequence). In nucleotides, the CDR3 is TGTGCCAGCAGTTTAGCTAGCTCCTATAATTCACCCCTCCACTTT. Protein sequence: CASSLASSYNSPLHF.

V and J are TRBV10-3 and TRBJ2-7, with TRBD2 matching 11 bases. The V segment lost 2 bases and the J segment 0 bases; nucleotides outside the gene matches: 6. The CDR3 loop spans 17 amino acids. The germline V gene has CDR1 ENHRY and CDR2 SYGVKD. CDR3 loop: CAISEGLAGGTSYEQYF. The CDR3 DNA reads as TGTGCCATCAGTGAGGGTTTAGCGGGGGGGACCTCCTACGAGCAGTACTTC.

Here the CDR3 reads CAWSVAEPNEQFF. The CDR3 region has the DNA TGTGCCTGGAGTGTAGCCGAGCCTAATGAGCAGTTCTTC. The chain couples TRBV30 to TRBJ2-1; D gene ambiguous. The V gene's germline CDR1 is GTSNPN and CDR2 SVGIG (reference sequence). V was cut by 0 bases and J by 7 bases, with 10 bases left in between. The CDR3 loop spans 13 amino acids.

The rearrangement links TRBV11-3 to TRBJ2-1; 8 bases are shared with TRBD1. The CDR3 consists of 14 residues. Trimming took 1 base from V and 8 from J; bases not matched to a gene: 4. Germline CDR1 SGHNT, CDR2 YENEEA. The CDR3 DNA sequence: TGTGCCAGCAGCTTAGGACAGGACAGGGATGAGCAGTTCTTC. This encodes CASSLGQDRDEQFF.

This chain joins TRBV11-2 and TRBJ2-5; possibly TRBD2 for D (6 bases). V shed 5 bases and J shed 2 bases, with 21 bases lying between them. The CDR3 loop spans 17 amino acids. The V gene's germline CDR1 is SGHAT and CDR2 FQNNGV. This CDR3 reads CASSAEGLGTRQETQYF. The CDR3 region has the DNA TGTGCCAGCAGCGCGGAGGGACTCGGAACACGTCAAGAGACCCAGTACTTC.

The chain employs TRBV7-6 and TRBJ1-5, with a possible D match to TRBD1 (6 bases). The CDR3 is made up of 17 amino acids. With 3 bases removed from V and 2 bases from J, the gap between germline ends came to 17 bases. Per the germline V gene, CDR1 is SGHVS and CDR2 is FNYEAQ. Here the CDR3 reads CASSLAQGCLRNQPQHF. As DNA, the CDR3 is TGTGCCAGCAGCTTGGCCCAGGGGTGTTTACGCAATCAGCCCCAGCATTTT.

J is TRBJ2-1 and V is TRBV5-1, with 8 bases identical to TRBD2. The V segment lost 8 bases and the J segment 0 bases; nucleotides outside the gene matches: 7. Germline CDR1 is SGHRS and CDR2 is YFSETQ. The CDR3 runs 15 residues. The CDR3 is CASDTGGYSYNEQFF. In nucleotides, the CDR3 is TGCGCCAGTGACACGGGGGGGTACTCCTACAATGAGCAGTTCTTC.

V is TRBV7-2 and J is TRBJ2-1; 9 bases line up with TRBD2. The CDR3 is 17 amino acids. Germline loops: CDR1 SGHTA, CDR2 FQGNSA. The trim removed 4 bases at V and 6 bases at J, leaving 13 bases unmatched. In DNA form, the CDR3 reads TGTGCCAGCAGCTCCGGGGGGACTAGCTTGTGGGGCAATGAGCAGTTCTTC. Translation: CASSSGGTSLWGNEQFF.